This T cell receptor beta chain appears in the sequencing data of a study of blood T cell repertoires in COVID-19. Turning to the study itself: Whether acute or convalescent, the COVID-19 samples came from the United States, Italy and Spain. Sample material is recorded as cDNA or gDNA derived from T cells, B-cell-depleted T cells, or PBMCs.

CDR3 length: 15 amino acids. Trimming at V came to 3 bases and at J to 4 bases, leaving 5 bases not matched to a gene. Germline lookup yields CDR1 MDHEN and CDR2 SYDVKM. Original processing notes: Cell counts per sample came from amplifying reference gene primers. Using immunoSEQ multiplex PCR, the repertoire was profiled, and TCRdb retains in-frame clones only, with some absent. V and J calls and clone size are copied from that table; D and trimming were computed from the DNA. The data show 200,000 to 250,000 clones, roughly 86% seen once. The receptor comes from a woman aged 60-75 years with acute or convalescent COVID-19. This chain links TRBV28 with TRBJ2-3; 9 bases line up with TRBD2. Material for sequencing was peripheral blood. CDR3 sequence (DNA): TGTGCCAGCAGTTTCAGCGGGGGGCGGTCAGATACGCAGTATTTT. Translating gives CASSFSGGRSDTQYF.